Listed below are T cell receptor beta chains from one sample, sequenced in a study of blood T cell repertoires in COVID-19. Some clones are missing from TCRdb's copy, which holds only in-frame ones; the method was immunoSEQ multiplex PCR. This sample yields a few hundred thousand clones, of which about 85% are seen a single time; roughly 21% belongs to the top ten. The specimen was peripheral blood. These receptors came from a man aged 25-45 years with active or convalescent COVID-19. The CDR3 runs from the conserved cysteine through the conserved F or W. A D gene is named only where the DNA matches it firmly. A clone size is listed for some rows: how often the clone was seen (once, few, many), or a class if it is expanded.

J | D | size | V | CDR3 | DNA
TRBJ2-6 | TRBD2 | - | TRBV19 | CASSTGRGANVLTF | TGTGCCAGTAGTACCGGGAGGGGGGCCAACGTCCTGACTTTC
TRBJ1-4 | - | - | TRBV28 | CASREQGRGEKLFF | TGTGCCAGCAGGGAACAGGGAAGGGGTGAAAAACTGTTTTTT
TRBJ2-5 | - | - | TRBV11-2 | CASSLNRGAGETQYF | TGTGCCAGCAGCCTCAACCGGGGGGCCGGGGAGACCCAGTACTTC
TRBJ2-1 | TRBD2 | once | TRBV7-8 | CASSLPEAGRGEQFF | TGTGCCAGCAGCTTACCCGAAGCGGGGAGGGGTGAGCAGTTCTTC
TRBJ2-3 | TRBD1 | once | TRBV29-1 | CSAAGDRGDTQYF | TGCAGCGCCGCGGGGGACAGGGGAGATACGCAGTATTTT
TRBJ1-6 | - | - | TRBV6-5 | CASSATSRGSPLHF | TGTGCCAGCAGCGCGACTAGTCGGGGTTCACCCCTCCACTTT
TRBJ1-3 | - | once | TRBV28 | CASSPGDISGNTIYF | TGTGCCAGCAGTCCAGGGGATATCTCTGGAAACACCATATATTTT
TRBJ2-7 | - | - | TRBV28 | CASRSTTGSGYEQYF | TGTGCCAGCAGATCTACGACAGGATCAGGCTACGAGCAGTACTTC
TRBJ2-2 | TRBD2 | - | TRBV7-3 | CASSTSGRMGTGELFF | TGTGCCAGCAGCACTAGCGGGAGGATGGGAACCGGGGAGCTGTTTTTT
TRBJ2-1 | TRBD2 | - | TRBV27 | CASNGLAGDRRNEQFF | TGTGCCAGCAATGGACTAGCGGGAGACCGGCGCAATGAGCAGTTCTTC